The entry below gives a single TCR beta chain sequence along with its context. Its target is unknown. Germline loops: CDR1 SGHVS, CDR2 FNYEAQ. Trimming took off 5 bases at V and 3 bases at J, with 13 bases between the two ends. This CDR3 spans 15 amino acids. PCR was performed using 60 Vbeta and 13 Jbeta primers. Per the original methods: About 10 million shared chains were among about 80 million unique TCR beta chains counted in a later analysis. The protocol was immunoSEQ multiplex PCR, while the TCRdb copy is restricted to in-frame clones and leaves out a portion. V, J and clone size are taken as reported in that table, and D and trimming were inferred from the DNA itself. There are approximately 160,000 clones in the sample; 70% to 75% occur only once, and 4.5% to 5% lies in the top ten. This entry comes from a study of cytomegalovirus exposure and HLA in healthy donors. Points from the study as a whole: Presence/absence analyses supposed approximately even sequencing depth among donors.

The donors (healthy individuals) were bone marrow donors. The chain links TRBV7-6 to TRBJ2-2, with D possibly matching TRBD1 (6 bases). The sequenced sample was PBMCs. This TCR was sampled from a man aged 18 to 35 in good health and CMV-seropositive. The DNA of the CDR3 is TGTGCCAGCAGCATGGCAGGGGTGGACACCGGGGAGCTGTTTTTT. It is translated as CASSMAGVDTGELFF.